Sequencing of this T cell receptor (beta chain) was carried out in a study of CD8+ T cells in alopecia areata. In the study overall: Tofacitinib administration to treated patients was oral, at 5 to 10 mg twice daily.

RNA was isolated and reverse transcribed to cDNA, the sequencing template. The assay was immunoSEQ multiplex PCR, and TCRdb's table has in-frame clones only and misses some. Of roughly 170,000 clones listed, about three fifths were seen once; the top ten hold around an eighth. This CDR3 is built from 15 residues. J was trimmed by 0 bases and V by 4 bases; bases with no gene match: 3. CDR1 is LNHDA and CDR2 is SQIVND in the germline V gene (reference sequence). Documented treatment: oral pan-JAK inhibitor, 5-10 mg twice daily. The chain recombines TRBV19 with TRBJ2-3, with TRBD2 matching 8 bases. This receptor was taken from a human donor with alopecia areata. Sequencing used CD8+ T cells sorted from blood, obtained at week 24, from a patient treated with tofacitinib. CDR3 region: CASSTAGGSTDTQYF. Here the CDR3 DNA reads TGTGCCAGTAGTACCGCGGGGGGTAGCACAGATACGCAGTATTTT.